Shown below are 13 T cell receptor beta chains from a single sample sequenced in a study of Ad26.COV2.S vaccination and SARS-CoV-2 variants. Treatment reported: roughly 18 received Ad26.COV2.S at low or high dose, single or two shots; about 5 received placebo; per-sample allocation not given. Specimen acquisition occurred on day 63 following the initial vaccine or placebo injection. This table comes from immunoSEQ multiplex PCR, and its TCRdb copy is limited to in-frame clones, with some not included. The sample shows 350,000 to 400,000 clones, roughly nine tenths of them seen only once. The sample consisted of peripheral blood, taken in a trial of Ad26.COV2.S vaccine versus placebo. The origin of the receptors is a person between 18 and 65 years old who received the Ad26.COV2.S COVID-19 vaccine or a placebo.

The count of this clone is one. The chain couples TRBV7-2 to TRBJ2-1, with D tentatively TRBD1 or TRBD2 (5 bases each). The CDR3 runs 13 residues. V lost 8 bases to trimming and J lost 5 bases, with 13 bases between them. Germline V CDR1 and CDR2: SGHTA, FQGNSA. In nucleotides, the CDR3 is TGTGCCAGCGCCTGGGACCCAAACAATGAGCAGTTCTTC. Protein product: CASAWDPNNEQFF.

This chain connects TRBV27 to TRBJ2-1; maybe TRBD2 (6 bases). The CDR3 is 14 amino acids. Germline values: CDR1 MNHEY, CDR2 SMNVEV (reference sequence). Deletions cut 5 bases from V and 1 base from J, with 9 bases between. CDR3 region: CASSPAGSYNEQFF. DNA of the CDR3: TGTGCCAGCAGTCCCGCGGGGTCCTACAATGAGCAGTTCTTC.

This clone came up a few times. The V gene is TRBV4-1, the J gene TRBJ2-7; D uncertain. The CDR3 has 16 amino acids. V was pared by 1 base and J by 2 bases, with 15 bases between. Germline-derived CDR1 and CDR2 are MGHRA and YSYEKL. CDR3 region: CASSQVLGPRPYEQYF. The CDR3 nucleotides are TGCGCCAGCAGCCAAGTACTGGGCCCACGACCCTACGAGCAGTACTTC.

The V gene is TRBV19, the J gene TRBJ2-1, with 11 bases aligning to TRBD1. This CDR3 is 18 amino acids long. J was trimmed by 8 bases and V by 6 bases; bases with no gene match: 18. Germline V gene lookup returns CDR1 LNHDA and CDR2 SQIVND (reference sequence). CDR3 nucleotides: TGTGCCAGTAGCGATACCCGGGACAGGGGGAACCTAAGGGATGAGCAGTTCTTC. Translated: CASSDTRDRGNLRDEQFF. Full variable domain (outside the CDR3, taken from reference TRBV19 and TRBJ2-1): DGGITQSPKYLFRKEGQNVTLSCEQNLNHDAMYWYRQDPGQGLRLIYYSQIVNDFQKGDIAEGYSVSREKKESFPLTVTSAQKNPTAFYLCASSDTRDRGNLRDEQFFGPGTRLTVL.

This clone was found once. CDR3 sequence reads: CASSSHREETQYF. The CDR3 DNA follows: TGTGCCAGCAGTTCTCACAGGGAAGAGACCCAGTACTTC. The V and J genes are TRBV27 and TRBJ2-5, with a tentative D call TRBD1 (6 bases). Germline-derived CDR1 and CDR2 are MNHEY and SMNVEV (reference sequence). There are 13 residues in the CDR3. V was pared by 4 bases and J by 3 bases, with 9 bases between.

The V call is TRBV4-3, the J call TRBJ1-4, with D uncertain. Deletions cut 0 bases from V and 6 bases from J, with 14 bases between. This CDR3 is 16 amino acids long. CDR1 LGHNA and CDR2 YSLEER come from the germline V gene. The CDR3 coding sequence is TGCGCCAGCAGCCAAGATATCGGGGAGGGTGATGAAAAACTGTTTTTT. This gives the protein CASSQDIGEGDEKLFF.

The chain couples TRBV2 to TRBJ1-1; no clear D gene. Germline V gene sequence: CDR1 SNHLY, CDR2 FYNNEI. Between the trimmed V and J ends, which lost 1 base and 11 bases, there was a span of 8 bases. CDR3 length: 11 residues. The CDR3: CASSEERDAFF. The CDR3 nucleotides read TGTGCCAGCAGTGAAGAGCGGGATGCTTTCTTT.

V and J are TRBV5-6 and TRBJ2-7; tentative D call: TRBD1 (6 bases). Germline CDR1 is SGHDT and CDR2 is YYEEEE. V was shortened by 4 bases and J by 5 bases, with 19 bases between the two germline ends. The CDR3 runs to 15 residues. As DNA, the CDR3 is TGTGCCAGCAGCCCTCCCCCCTGGGACAACGACGAGCAGTACTTC. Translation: CASSPPPWDNDEQYF.

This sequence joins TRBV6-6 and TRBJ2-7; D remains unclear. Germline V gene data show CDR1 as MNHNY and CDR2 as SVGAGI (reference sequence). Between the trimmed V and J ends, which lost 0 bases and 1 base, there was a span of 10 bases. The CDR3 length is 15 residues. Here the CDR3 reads CASSYSRRQSYEQYF. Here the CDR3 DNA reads TGTGCCAGCAGTTACTCCCGCAGGCAGTCCTACGAGCAGTACTTC.

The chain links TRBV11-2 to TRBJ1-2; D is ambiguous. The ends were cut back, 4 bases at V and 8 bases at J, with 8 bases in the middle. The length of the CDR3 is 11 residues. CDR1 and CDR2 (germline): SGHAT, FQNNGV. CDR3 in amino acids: CASSSTNGYTF. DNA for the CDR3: TGTGCCAGCAGCTCGACGAACGGCTACACCTTC.

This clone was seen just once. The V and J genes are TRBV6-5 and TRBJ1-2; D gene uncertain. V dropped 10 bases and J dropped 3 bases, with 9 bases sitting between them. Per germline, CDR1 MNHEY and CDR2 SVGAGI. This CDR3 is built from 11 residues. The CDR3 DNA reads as TGTGCCATTCGGGCCGACTATGGCTACACCTTC. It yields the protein CAIRADYGYTF.

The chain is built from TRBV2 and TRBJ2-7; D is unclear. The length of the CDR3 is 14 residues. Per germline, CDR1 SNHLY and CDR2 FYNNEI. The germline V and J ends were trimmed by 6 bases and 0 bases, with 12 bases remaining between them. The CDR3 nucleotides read TGTGCCAGCAGCCCGACGAGGCTCTCCTACGAGCAGTACTTC. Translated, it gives CASSPTRLSYEQYF.

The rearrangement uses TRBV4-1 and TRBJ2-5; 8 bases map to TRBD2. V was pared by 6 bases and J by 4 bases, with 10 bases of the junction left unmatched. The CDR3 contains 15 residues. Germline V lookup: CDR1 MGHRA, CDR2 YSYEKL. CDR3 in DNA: TGCGCCAGCAGTCTCGGGGGGGCCGGTCGAGAGACCCAGTACTTC. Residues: CASSLGGAGRETQYF.